Listed below are T cell receptor beta chains from one sample, sequenced in a study of blood T cell repertoires in COVID-19. Profiling relied on immunoSEQ multiplex PCR, and the TCRdb table lists in-frame clones only, not all of them. The sample records 150,000 to 200,000 clones, 74% being singletons. The sequenced material came from peripheral blood. These receptors originate from a woman older than 75 with acute or convalescent COVID-19. CDR3s include the opening cysteine and the closing phenylalanine or tryptophan. The order of the fields is D gene, V gene, J gene, CDR3 protein. A D gene is named only where the DNA matches it firmly.

TRBD2	TRBV7-8	TRBJ2-1	CASSSTWTSGDYNEQFF
NA	TRBV19	TRBJ1-5	CASRLGAYSNQPQHF
TRBD2	TRBV27	TRBJ2-2	CASSETTSGNTGELFF
TRBD1	TRBV6-5	TRBJ2-7	CASSYDRDSHYEQYF
TRBD1	TRBV18	TRBJ2-7	CASSQAPGGYEQYF
TRBD1	TRBV29-1	TRBJ1-2	CSAPLNIQGDRNYGYTF
NA	TRBV28	TRBJ1-3	CASSFRYSGNTIYF
NA	TRBV6-1	TRBJ1-2	CASSSPRGTNYGYTF
NA	TRBV5-6	TRBJ1-2	CASSLATGVGYGYTF
TRBD1	TRBV7-8	TRBJ1-5	CASSFRQGGFSNQPQHF
TRBD2	TRBV18	TRBJ2-2	CASSPWTSGELFF
NA	TRBV4-1	TRBJ1-4	CASSQGGETNEKLFF
NA	TRBV28	TRBJ2-5	CASIGAPRETQYF
NA	TRBV14	TRBJ2-1	CASSWAGYNEQFF
TRBD1	TRBV7-8	TRBJ2-7	CASSPGTGGSYEQYF